This entry lists 4 T cell receptor beta chains sequenced from one sample in a study of blood T cell repertoires in COVID-19. The protocol was immunoSEQ multiplex PCR, while the TCRdb copy is restricted to in-frame clones and leaves out a portion. The data show more than 150,000 clones, under 85% seen once. Sequencing was done on a sample of peripheral blood. Receptors were obtained from a human donor in a cohort sampled during active COVID-19.

This clone was seen once. The chain links TRBV30 to TRBJ1-2, with 9 bases matching TRBD1. The V segment lost 4 bases and the J segment 0 bases; nucleotides outside the gene matches: 9. This CDR3 has 16 amino acids. In germline, CDR1 is GTSNPN, CDR2 SVGIG (reference sequence). The CDR3 DNA sequence: TGTGCCTGGAATTTCGGACAGGGGATTTCTAACTATGGCTACACCTTC. Residues: CAWNFGQGISNYGYTF.

CDR3 bases: TGTGCCAGCAGTGAGGACAGGGGTTGGGATGAGCAGTTCTTC. Translating it yields CASSEDRGWDEQFF. The chain couples TRBV2 to TRBJ2-1, with 9 nucleotides matching TRBD1. The CDR3 has 14 residues. From germline, CDR1 is SNHLY and CDR2 FYNNEI. The V gene end was trimmed by 3 bases and the J gene end by 8 bases; junction bases not matched to a gene: 5.

This sequence joins TRBV7-3 and TRBJ1-5; no clear D. This CDR3 comprises 20 residues. From germline, CDR1 is SGHTA and CDR2 FQGTGA. Trimming took off 5 bases at V and 0 bases at J, with 26 bases between the two ends. The CDR3 nucleotides read TGTGCCAGCAGCCCCGGATGTGGAGGAGGACCCAACTATAGCAATCAGCCCCAGCATTTT. As protein: CASSPGCGGGPNYSNQPQHF.

The chain employs TRBV6-5 and TRBJ2-1; D might be TRBD2 (6 bases). Per germline, CDR1 MNHEY and CDR2 SVGAGI. The CDR3 runs to 14 residues. Trimming shortened V by 0 bases and J by 6 bases, and 9 bases separated the two germline ends. In DNA form, the CDR3 reads TGTGCCAGCAGTTACTCGGAGGGATTCAATGAGCAGTTCTTC. Amino acids: CASSYSEGFNEQFF.